Each of the 29 T cell receptor beta chains below was sequenced from the same sample in a study of T cell responses to AZD1222 COVID-19 vaccine. Sequencing used immunoSEQ multiplex PCR; TCRdb keeps in-frame clones, though not all of them. The profile shows roughly 150,000 clones, just over 90% of them singletons. Sequencing used peripheral blood, obtained 28 days after the second AZD1222 dose. Every receptor here comes from an adult who received the AZD1222 COVID-19 vaccine.

The chain uses TRBV4-1 and TRBJ1-4; D not certain. The CDR3 is 15 amino acids. The germline V and J ends were trimmed by 8 bases and 0 bases, with 13 bases remaining between them. CDR1 is MGHRA and CDR2 is YSYEKL in the germline V gene. CDR3 protein: CASGKVGTTNEKLFF. Here the CDR3 DNA reads TGCGCCAGCGGGAAAGTGGGAACAACTAATGAAAAACTGTTTTTT.

V and J are TRBV28 and TRBJ2-1; D gene uncertain. The length of the CDR3 is 13 residues. V lost 0 bases to trimming and J lost 5 bases, with 5 bases between them. Germline-derived CDR1 and CDR2 are MDHEN and SYDVKM. The CDR3 nucleotides read TGTGCCAGCAGTTTATGGAGAGACAATGAGCAGTTCTTC. This encodes CASSLWRDNEQFF.

The J gene is TRBJ1-1, the V gene TRBV13; no clear D. This CDR3 is built from 14 residues. V lost 1 base, J lost 3 bases, and 9 bases lay in between. Germline lookup yields CDR1 PRHDT and CDR2 FYEKMQ (reference sequence). The CDR3 DNA sequence: TGTGCCAGCAGCTTAGATCGGTCGGACACTGAAGCTTTCTTT. Translated: CASSLDRSDTEAFF.

This clone was picked up one time. The chain employs TRBV10-2 and TRBJ1-6; D gene uncertain. This CDR3 comprises 13 residues. CDR1 and CDR2 from the germline V gene are WSHSY and SAAADI. Trimming removed 7 bases from V and 0 bases from J, with 4 bases in between. The CDR3 nucleotides read TGCGCCAGCACGAGCTCCTATAATTCACCCCTCCACTTT. This translates into CASTSSYNSPLHF.

For the CDR3, the DNA is TGTGCCAGCAGCCCCGGGACTAGCGGGAGTGGGGCCTACGAGCAGTACTTC. This encodes CASSPGTSGSGAYEQYF. This sequence joins TRBV7-6 and TRBJ2-7; 14 bases agree with TRBD2. The germline V gene has CDR1 SGHVS and CDR2 FNYEAQ. The V gene end was trimmed by 5 bases and the J gene end by 2 bases; junction bases not matched to a gene: 8. CDR3 length: 17 amino acids.

The chain joins TRBV5-8 to TRBJ2-1, with TRBD1 matching 7 bases. Trimming removed 1 base from V and 0 bases from J; junction bases left unmatched: 7. This CDR3 is built from 17 residues. Per germline, CDR1 SGHTS and CDR2 YDEGEE. CDR3 in amino acids: CASSLKSSGGSYNEQFF. The CDR3 nucleotides read TGTGCCAGCAGCTTGAAGTCTTCAGGGGGCTCCTACAATGAGCAGTTCTTC.

This clone occurred a few times. The rearrangement links TRBV19 to TRBJ1-5; a weak D match, TRBD1 (6 bases). Germline CDR1 reads LNHDA; CDR2 reads SQIVND (reference sequence). The CDR3 is 15 amino acids. V was trimmed by 5 bases and J by 5 bases, leaving 16 bases between them. Here the CDR3 reads CASSLDRRGDQPQHF. CDR3 bases: TGTGCCAGTAGTCTTGACAGGCGCGGTGATCAGCCCCAGCATTTT.

V usage is TRBV7-2 and J usage is TRBJ1-2; no definite D call. The length of the CDR3 is 18 residues. The germline CDR1 and CDR2 sequences are SGHTA and FQGNSA. The V end lost 1 base, the J end lost 1 base, and 19 bases lay between the germline ends. The CDR3 loop is CASSLVAVEPRSNYGYTF. CDR3 sequence (DNA): TGTGCCAGCAGCTTAGTGGCGGTCGAGCCACGGAGTAACTATGGCTACACCTTC. Supplemented by reference TRBV7-2 and TRBJ1-2, the full variable domain reads GAGVSQSPSNKVTEKGKDVELRCDPISGHTALYWYRQSLGQGLEFLIYFQGNSAPDKSGLPSDRFSAERTGGSVSTLTIQRTQQEDSAVYLCASSLVAVEPRSNYGYTFGSGTRLTVV.

The V and J genes are TRBV23-1 and TRBJ2-7, with a tentative D call TRBD1 (6 bases). TRBV23-1 has ORF status, its function being uncertain. V was clipped by 0 bases and J by 6 bases, with 9 bases between them. There are 13 residues in the CDR3. The CDR3 here is CASSQSPRGEQYF. As DNA, the CDR3 is TGCGCCAGCAGTCAATCTCCCAGGGGCGAGCAGTACTTC.

This sequence joins TRBV7-3 and TRBJ1-2; D might be TRBD1 (6 bases). The length of the CDR3 is 15 residues. V gave up 4 bases and J gave up 8 bases, with 20 bases separating them. Per germline, CDR1 SGHTA and CDR2 FQGTGA. The CDR3 reads CASSSGTGNVLGYTF. CDR3 DNA sequence: TGTGCCAGCAGCTCTGGAACAGGGAACGTTTTAGGCTACACCTTC.

The rearrangement joins TRBV5-1 to TRBJ1-2, with 7 bases fitting TRBD1. Germline CDR1 reads SGHRS; CDR2 reads YFSETQ. V lost 4 bases to trimming and J lost 4 bases; unmatched junction nucleotides: 4. CDR3 length: 13 amino acids. Here the CDR3 DNA reads TGCGCCAGCAGCACCGGGACAGCCTATGGCTACACCTTC. This translates into CASSTGTAYGYTF.

The V call is TRBV4-1, the J call TRBJ1-2; D uncertain. Germline assignment: CDR1 MGHRA and CDR2 YSYEKL. The CDR3 extends over 13 amino acids. The ends were cut back, 1 base at V and 2 bases at J, with 5 bases in the middle. The CDR3 region is CASSQARNYGYTF. In DNA, the CDR3 is TGCGCCAGCAGCCAAGCCAGAAACTATGGCTACACCTTC.

This clone was counted once. V is TRBV6-5 and J is TRBJ1-1; 7 nucleotides line up with TRBD1. V gave up 5 bases and J gave up 1 base; unmatched junction bases: 7. Germline assignment: CDR1 MNHEY and CDR2 SVGAGI. The CDR3 loop spans 15 amino acids. The CDR3 DNA reads TGTGCCAGCAGTCGGGACAGAGTCCCGAACACTGAAGCTTTCTTT. It is translated as CASSRDRVPNTEAFF.

The genes are TRBV11-2 and TRBJ2-1; the D gene is possibly TRBD2 (5 bases). Trimming removed 5 bases at V and 8 bases at J, with 10 bases between. Germline loops: CDR1 SGHAT, CDR2 FQNNGV. The CDR3 loop spans 12 amino acids. The CDR3 reads CASSPTRDEQFF. DNA of the CDR3: TGTGCCAGCAGCCCAACGCGGGATGAGCAGTTCTTC.

This clone was seen only once. The chain employs TRBV5-1 and TRBJ2-2; D unresolved. V was cut by 4 bases and J by 0 bases, with 7 bases left in between. The CDR3 contains 14 residues. CDR1 SGHRS and CDR2 YFSETQ come from the germline V gene. This CDR3 is CASSDQSNTGELFF. The CDR3 DNA follows: TGCGCCAGCAGCGACCAATCGAACACCGGGGAGCTGTTTTTT.

The chain couples TRBV5-1 to TRBJ2-1; 7 bases are a match to TRBD2. The CDR3 is made up of 18 amino acids. J was trimmed by 6 bases and V by 2 bases; bases with no gene match: 17. CDR1 and CDR2 (germline): SGHRS, YFSETQ. CDR3 sequence reads: CASSFGLAASYYSNEQFF. The CDR3 coding sequence is TGCGCCAGCAGCTTCGGTCTAGCGGCGTCCTACTATTCCAATGAGCAGTTCTTC.

This sequence joins TRBV3-1 (or the pseudogene TRBV3-2) and TRBJ1-1; weak D call: TRBD1 (6 bases). Germline CDR1 and CDR2: LGHDT and YNNKEL (reference sequence). V was cut by 3 bases and J by 4 bases, with 12 bases left in between. The CDR3 sequence is 14 residues long. The CDR3 is CASSQGVGGTEAFF. In DNA form, the CDR3 reads TGTGCCAGCAGCCAGGGGGTAGGGGGCACTGAAGCTTTCTTT.

This rearrangement joins TRBV7-9 to TRBJ2-1; D tentatively reads TRBD1 or TRBD2 (6 bases each). The CDR3 is 17 amino acids. The germline V and J ends were trimmed by 5 bases and 4 bases, with 21 bases remaining between them. Germline V CDR1 and CDR2: SEHNR, FQNEAQ (reference sequence). The CDR3 bases are TGTGCCAGCAGCCCCGTTGGGGGGCGCCTGGGGTACAATGAGCAGTTCTTC. Translated: CASSPVGGRLGYNEQFF. The full variable domain, with the rest looked up from reference TRBV7-9 and TRBJ2-1, is DTGVSQNPRHKITKRGQNVTFRCDPISEHNRLYWYRQTLGQGPEFLTYFQNEAQLEKSRLLSDRFSAERPKGSFSTLEIQRTEQGDSAMYLCASSPVGGRLGYNEQFFGPGTRLTVL.

In its sample, this clone was seen a few times. The chain links TRBV4-1 to TRBJ1-6, with 7 nucleotides matching TRBD1. Trimming cost V 1 base and J 6 bases; bases outside gene matches: 9. There are 17 residues in the CDR3. Germline values: CDR1 MGHRA, CDR2 YSYEKL. CDR3 region: CASSQGYSGGGNSPLHF. DNA for the CDR3: TGCGCCAGCAGCCAAGGTTATTCAGGGGGAGGTAATTCACCCCTCCACTTT.

The V gene is TRBV9, the J gene TRBJ1-3; the D is unclear. The V end lost 5 bases, the J end lost 0 bases, and 18 bases lay between the germline ends. CDR3 length: 17 residues. Germline loops: CDR1 SGDLS, CDR2 YYNGEE. The CDR3 bases are TGTGCCAGCAGTGGCAGAGGCAGACCACCCTCTGGAAACACCATATATTTT. Translation gives CASSGRGRPPSGNTIYF. The full variable domain, in which reference TRBV9 and TRBJ1-3 provide the parts outside the CDR3, is DSGVTQTPKHLITATGQRVTLRCSPRSGDLSVYWYQQSLDQGLQFLIQYYNGEERAKGNILERFSAQQFPDLHSELNLSSLELGDSALYFCASSGRGRPPSGNTIYFGEGSWLTVV.

The chain joins TRBV28 to TRBJ1-3; 11 bases agree with TRBD1. The CDR3 loop spans 14 amino acids. Germline CDR1 MDHEN, CDR2 SYDVKM. Germline trimming cut 6 bases from V and 2 bases from J; bases unmatched to any gene: 0. CDR3 coding DNA: TGTGCCAGCAGGGGACAGGGGGCTGGAAACACCATATATTTT. It codes for CASRGQGAGNTIYF.

This chain links TRBV7-2 with TRBJ1-3; the match to TRBD1 covers 8 bases. The germline V gene has CDR1 SGHTA and CDR2 FQGNSA. Unmatched junction bases numbered 10, after V lost 5 bases and J lost 4 bases. The CDR3 runs 16 residues. DNA for the CDR3: TGTGCCAGCAGCCACCGACAGGGGACGATCGGAAACACCATATATTTT. Translation: CASSHRQGTIGNTIYF.

The rearrangement links TRBV14 to TRBJ1-2, with TRBD1 as a possible D gene (5 bases). With 8 bases removed from V and 2 bases from J, the gap between germline ends came to 15 bases. CDR1 and CDR2 from the germline V gene are SGHDN and FVKESK. This CDR3 region has 14 residues. The CDR3 loop reads CASGQGSTNYGYTF. In DNA, the CDR3 is TGTGCCAGCGGGCAGGGAAGTACGAACTATGGCTACACCTTC.

The chain links TRBV19 to TRBJ1-1; maybe TRBD1 (5 bases). Germline V gene data show CDR1 as LNHDA and CDR2 as SQIVND (reference sequence). V lost 2 bases and J lost 0, with 7 bases in between. The CDR3 contains 14 residues. CDR3 protein: CASSITTVNTEAFF. The CDR3 DNA reads TGTGCCAGTAGTATAACGACAGTGAACACTGAAGCTTTCTTT.

The chain uses TRBV20-1 and TRBJ1-6; D gene ambiguous. The CDR3 is made up of 16 amino acids. V dropped 3 bases and J dropped 7 bases, with 19 bases sitting between them. The germline gives CDR1 DFQATT, CDR2 SNEGSKA (reference sequence). CDR3 sequence: CSASSPATYGNSPLHF. The CDR3 DNA follows: TGCAGTGCTAGTAGTCCCGCTACCTATGGAAATTCACCCCTCCACTTT.

This rearrangement joins TRBV15 to TRBJ1-2; 7 bases match TRBD1. Germline loops: CDR1 LNHNV, CDR2 YYDKDF (reference sequence). Trimming removed 4 bases from V and 6 bases from J; junction bases left unmatched: 8. The length of the CDR3 is 14 residues. CDR3 DNA: TGTGCCACCAGCATTCAGAGACAGGGACATGGCTACACCTTC. Its protein is CATSIQRQGHGYTF. Full variable domain (missing parts from reference TRBV15 and TRBJ1-2): DAMVIQNPRYQVTQFGKPVTLSCSQTLNHNVMYWYQQKSSQAPKLLFHYYDKDFNNEADTPDNFQSRRPNTSFCFLDIRSPGLGDTAMYLCATSIQRQGHGYTFGSGTRLTVV.

The chain is built from TRBV4-1 and TRBJ1-1; D is possibly TRBD1 (5 bases). V was pared by 4 bases and J by 2 bases, with 14 bases between. The germline V gene encodes CDR1 MGHRA and CDR2 YSYEKL. CDR3 length: 15 amino acids. This CDR3 reads CASSPPGTRNTEAFF. CDR3 DNA sequence: TGCGCCAGCAGCCCCCCCGGGACCCGTAACACTGAAGCTTTCTTT.

The rearrangement links TRBV5-4 to TRBJ2-1, with TRBD2 matching over 10 bases. V was pared by 5 bases and J by 6 bases, with 8 bases of the junction left unmatched. The germline V gene encodes CDR1 SGHNT and CDR2 YYREEE (reference sequence). CDR3 length: 15 residues. The CDR3 DNA reads as TGTGCCAGCAGTTATCGTAGCGGGGGGTTCAATGAGCAGTTCTTC. Translated, it gives CASSYRSGGFNEQFF.

The V gene is TRBV5-1, the J gene TRBJ2-5; D might be TRBD1 (5 bases). Germline loops: CDR1 SGHRS, CDR2 YFSETQ. This CDR3 is built from 13 residues. Trimming cost V 0 bases and J 5 bases, with 8 bases left between them. The CDR3, as DNA: TGCGCCAGCAGCTTGGAGGGGATGGAGACCCAGTACTTC. Translation gives CASSLEGMETQYF.